Presented here are 18 T cell receptor beta chains from one specimen sequenced in a study of T cell responses to AZD1222 COVID-19 vaccine. TCRdb's copy holds only in-frame clones and misses some; the assay was immunoSEQ multiplex PCR. Seen here are 58,000 or so clones, 84% observed once, and the top ten hold around 7.8%. The starting material was peripheral blood, obtained on day 0 of AZD1222 vaccination. These receptors were taken from an adult in good health.

This clone occurred once. This chain joins TRBV7-2 and TRBJ1-2; D uncertain. Germline CDR1 and CDR2: SGHTA and FQGNSA. CDR3 size: 14 residues. Deletions cut 3 bases from V and 3 bases from J, with 11 bases between. The CDR3 bases are TGTGCCAGCAGCTTCCGAGGGTTCGACTATGGCTACACCTTC. Protein: CASSFRGFDYGYTF.

CDR3: CASSPAYSLDTQYF. The CDR3 bases are TGCGCCAGCTCCCCGGCGTATAGTTTGGATACGCAGTATTTT. This rearrangement joins TRBV5-1 to TRBJ2-3; D gene uncertain. Trimming cost V 7 bases and J 6 bases, with 18 bases left between them. Germline V CDR1 and CDR2: SGHRS, YFSETQ. This CDR3 is 14 amino acids long.

V and J are TRBV7-8 and TRBJ1-2; D gene ambiguous. The V gene lost 5 bases and the J gene lost 8 bases, with 9 bases spanning the gap. Germline V CDR1 and CDR2: SGHVS, FQNEAQ. The CDR3 extends over 11 amino acids. The CDR3 DNA follows: TGTGCCAGCAGCCTACATGGGGGCTACACCTTC. Translating it yields CASSLHGGYTF.

CDR3 region: CASSFRQGAGTGELFF. Written as DNA, the CDR3 is TGTGCCAGCAGCTTTCGACAGGGGGCCGGAACCGGGGAGCTGTTTTTT. J is TRBJ2-2 and V is TRBV5-5, with 10 nucleotides matching TRBD1. V shed 2 bases and J 5 bases; nucleotides not matched to a gene: 6. The CDR3 has 16 residues. CDR1 is SGHKS and CDR2 is YYEKEE in the germline V gene (reference sequence).

This clone turned up a few times. This chain joins TRBV4-1 and TRBJ1-1; TRBD1 aligns across 7 bases. The germline V gene has CDR1 MGHRA and CDR2 YSYEKL. This CDR3 has 15 amino acids. Trimming at V came to 0 bases and at J to 10 bases, leaving 11 bases not matched to a gene. CDR3 bases: TGCGCCAGCAGCCAAGATTCCGGACAGGCACTGAGAGCTTTCTTT. It translates to CASSQDSGQALRAFF.

The genes are TRBV30 and TRBJ1-1; D is unclear. CDR3 length: 16 residues. Trimming took off 1 base at V and 0 bases at J, with 15 bases between the two ends. Germline V gene lookup returns CDR1 GTSNPN and CDR2 SVGIG (reference sequence). The CDR3 nucleotides are TGTGCCTGGAGTGGAGCGGGTCACAGCATGAACACTGAAGCTTTCTTT. It is translated as CAWSGAGHSMNTEAFF.

The V gene is TRBV4-2, the J gene TRBJ1-1; a weak D match, TRBD1 (6 bases). The CDR3 runs 18 residues. The ends were cut back, 3 bases at V and 5 bases at J, with 25 bases in the middle. CDR1 and CDR2 (germline): LGHNA, YNFKEQ. This chain's CDR3 is CASSHGSTSSGGVTEAFF. The CDR3 DNA reads TGTGCCAGCAGCCATGGAAGTACCTCAAGCGGGGGCGTGACTGAAGCTTTCTTT.

This chain joins TRBV2 and TRBJ2-2, with 9 bases aligning to TRBD2. Germline V lookup: CDR1 SNHLY, CDR2 FYNNEI. The CDR3 totals 14 residues. J lost 7 bases, V lost 7 bases, and 7 bases had no gene match. The CDR3 DNA reads as TGTGCCAGCAACGGCGGGGGGGCCCTCGGGGAGCTGTTTTTT. Encoded protein: CASNGGGALGELFF.

The chain carries TRBV7-4 and TRBJ2-6; D is ambiguous. Germline CDR1 is SGHVT and CDR2 is SQSDAQ. CDR3 length equals 17 residues. V lost 2 bases and J 0 bases, leaving 11 bases between the germline ends. The CDR3 spells CASSLLESNSGANVLTF. Written as DNA, the CDR3 is TGTGCCAGCAGCTTATTGGAGTCCAACTCTGGGGCCAACGTCCTGACTTTC.

The V call is TRBV19, the J call TRBJ2-3; 7 nucleotides match TRBD2. V shed 5 bases and J 0 bases; nucleotides not matched to a gene: 8. The CDR3 runs 16 residues. Per the germline V gene, CDR1 is LNHDA and CDR2 is SQIVND (reference sequence). CDR3 DNA: TGTGCCAGTAGTGCAGCGGGATTTCCCAGCACAGATACGCAGTATTTT. Residues: CASSAAGFPSTDTQYF.

The V and J genes are TRBV18 and TRBJ1-1; D is perhaps TRBD1 (5 bases). V was pared by 5 bases and J by 1 base, with 8 bases between. Germline-derived CDR1 and CDR2 are KGHSH and LQKENI. This CDR3 is built from 13 residues. CDR3 sequence (DNA): TGTGCCAGCTCATCCGACAGGAACACTGAAGCTTTCTTT. Amino acid sequence: CASSSDRNTEAFF.

V gene TRBV6-6 combines with J gene TRBJ1-3; weak D call: TRBD1 (6 bases). Germline CDR1 and CDR2: MNHNY and SVGAGI (reference sequence). This CDR3 is built from 16 residues. The V gene lost 6 bases and the J gene lost 1 base, with 16 bases spanning the gap. The CDR3 loop reads CASRNEGQSSGNTIYF. The DNA of the CDR3 is TGTGCCAGCAGAAATGAGGGACAATCTTCTGGAAACACCATATATTTT.

The gene calls are TRBV6-6 and TRBJ1-2; TRBD1 might be the D (5 bases). Trimming cost V 0 bases and J 8 bases, with 13 bases left between them. The CDR3 length is 14 residues. Germline CDR1 MNHNY, CDR2 SVGAGI (reference sequence). Here the CDR3 DNA reads TGTGCCAGCAGTTACTCGGGGCCCCAGGAGGGCTACACCTTC. Amino acid sequence: CASSYSGPQEGYTF.

This sequence joins TRBV4-1 and TRBJ1-5; D is uncertain. V lost 4 bases and J 6 bases, leaving 19 bases between the germline ends. This CDR3 is built from 16 residues. The germline CDR1 and CDR2 sequences are MGHRA and YSYEKL. This CDR3 reads CASSLRPDLSGQPQHF. The DNA for the CDR3 is TGCGCCAGCAGCCTCCGTCCGGACCTTAGCGGTCAGCCCCAGCATTTT.

This clone was observed many times. V and J are TRBV5-4 and TRBJ2-1; 9 bases align to TRBD2. The germline gives CDR1 SGHNT, CDR2 YYREEE (reference sequence). This CDR3 region has 16 residues. The V segment lost 4 bases and the J segment 7 bases; nucleotides outside the gene matches: 12. CDR3 DNA: TGTGCCAGCAGCCCGGGAGGCGGGGGGGCGGTTAATGAGCAGTTCTTC. It codes for CASSPGGGGAVNEQFF.

CDR3 amino acids: CASSSSGVHTQYF. The DNA for the CDR3 is TGTGCCAGCAGCTCATCGGGGGTCCATACGCAGTATTTT. The chain carries TRBV11-2 and TRBJ2-3; tentative D call: TRBD2 (6 bases). The CDR3 length is 13 residues. Germline CDR1 and CDR2: SGHAT and FQNNGV. The V end was cut by 4 bases, the J end by 7 bases, with 12 bases between.

This clone was detected only a few times. The chain recombines TRBV11-1 with TRBJ2-3; D tentatively reads TRBD1 or TRBD2 (5 bases each). Looked up from germline, CDR1 is SGHAT and CDR2 is FQDESV (reference sequence). Trimming left V 6 bases short and J 0 bases short, with 10 bases between. The CDR3 covers 14 residues. In nucleotides, the CDR3 is TGTGCCAGCAGTCAGGGACCAAGCACAGATACGCAGTATTTT. Amino acid sequence: CASSQGPSTDTQYF.

The gene calls are TRBV6-5 and TRBJ2-1; D remains ambiguous. The V end was cut by 8 bases, the J end by 4 bases, with 9 bases between. The CDR3 extends over 12 amino acids. CDR1 and CDR2 (germline): MNHEY, SVGAGI. The CDR3: CASVNVYNEQFF. The CDR3 nucleotides read TGTGCCAGCGTGAACGTGTACAATGAGCAGTTCTTC.